Listed below are T cell receptor beta chains from one sample, sequenced in a study of cytomegalovirus exposure and HLA in healthy donors. The method was immunoSEQ multiplex PCR; TCRdb's version includes in-frame clones alone and lacks a portion of them. The table includes under 200,000 clones, about 80% detected once. Sequencing was done on a sample of PBMCs. Receptors originate from a man between 18 and 35 years old in good health and CMV-seropositive. CDR3s include the opening cysteine and the closing phenylalanine or tryptophan. A D gene is named only where the DNA matches it firmly. The size entry is marked missing in some rows and otherwise reads once, few, many or a size class.

17	TRBV7-9	once	TRBD2	TRBJ2-1	TGTGCCAGCAGCCCCGGGGGGTGGGAGTTGTCCTACAATGAGCAGTTCTTC	CASSPGGWELSYNEQFF
13	TRBV29-1	.	TRBD2	TRBJ2-1	TGCAGCGGGGCGTTGTCGGGAGGCAATGAGCAGTTCTTC	CSGALSGGNEQFF
14	TRBV6-5	few	TRBD1	TRBJ1-2	TGTGCCAGCAGCGATTCACAGGGGCGGCATGGCTACACCTTC	CASSDSQGRHGYTF
18	TRBV11-2	.	TRBD2	TRBJ2-5	TGTGCCAGCAGCGATAGGGGAAGGGGCGGGAGGCAACAAGAGACCCAGTACTTC	CASSDRGRGGRQQETQYF
17	TRBV15	.	TRBD2	TRBJ2-7	TGTGCCACCAGCAGAGATCGGTTGGAGGGGAGGGGATACGAGCAGTACTTC	CATSRDRLEGRGYEQYF
14	TRBV19	.	.	TRBJ2-7	TGTGCCAGTAGTCCCCGGACTGGGTTTTACGAGCAGTACTTC	CASSPRTGFYEQYF
14	TRBV28	.	TRBD2	TRBJ2-7	TGTGCCAGCAGCCCCGATCCTAGCGGGTACGAGCAGTACTTC	CASSPDPSGYEQYF
14	TRBV7-6	.	TRBD2	TRBJ2-7	TGTGCCAGCAGCTTGAGCGGGATAGGCTACGAGCAGTACTTC	CASSLSGIGYEQYF
15	TRBV19	.	TRBD1	TRBJ1-2	TGTGCCAGTAGTATCTCCGGGACAGCAAACTATGGCTACACCTTC	CASSISGTANYGYTF
16	TRBV5-1	.	TRBD1	TRBJ2-1	TGCGCCAGCAGCTTGAGGACAGGGGAGCCCTACAATGAGCAGTTCTTC	CASSLRTGEPYNEQFF
13	TRBV30	.	.	TRBJ2-6	TGTGCCTGGGCGAACTCTGGGGCCAACGTCCTGACTTTC	CAWANSGANVLTF
18	TRBV28	.	TRBD2	TRBJ2-7	TGTGCCAGCAGTCCCCGTTTGATCCGTAGCGGGAGAGGCTACGAGCAGTACTTC	CASSPRLIRSGRGYEQYF
17	TRBV7-6	many	.	TRBJ2-7	TGTGCCAGCAGCTTAGCGGGTAGGGGGGGGTTATCCTACGAGCAGTACTTC	CASSLAGRGGLSYEQYF
15	TRBV19	.	.	TRBJ2-1	TGTGCCAGTAGAGTGGCGTCCCGGGATAGCAATGAGCAGTTCTTC	CASRVASRDSNEQFF
14	TRBV4-1	.	.	TRBJ1-1	TGCGCCAGCAGCCAACTAACGACAGGCACTGAAGCTTTCTTT	CASSQLTTGTEAFF
14	TRBV30	.	.	TRBJ2-2	TGTGCCTGGAGTAGACAGAGGAACACCGGGGAGCTGTTTTTT	CAWSRQRNTGELFF
13	TRBV11-3	.	.	TRBJ2-3	TGTGCCAGCAGCTTAGGACCGGGAGATACGCAGTATTTT	CASSLGPGDTQYF
14	TRBV27	.	TRBD2	TRBJ2-2	TGTGCCAGCCGTCGATGGCGGGAGTCCGGGGAGCTGTTTTTT	CASRRWRESGELFF
14	TRBV4-3	.	TRBD2	TRBJ2-7	TGCGCCAGCAGCACCGGGACTAGCGGCTACGAGCAGTACTTC	CASSTGTSGYEQYF
14	TRBV7-9	.	TRBD1	TRBJ2-5	TGTGCCAGCAGCTTCGGCAGGGGGCTGGAGACCCAGTACTTC	CASSFGRGLETQYF
16	TRBV7-6	.	.	TRBJ1-2	TGTGCCAGCAGCGGGGGGGGGCAGGGTGGAGTCTATGGCTACACCTTC	CASSGGGQGGVYGYTF
14	TRBV29-1	.	TRBD1	TRBJ2-5	TGCAGCGTTGACGGGCAGGGGGTGGTAGAGACCCAGTACTTC	CSVDGQGVVETQYF
15	TRBV11-3	.	TRBD2	TRBJ2-1	TGTGCCAGCAGCCGTCGCGCGGGGGACTACAATGAGCAGTTCTTC	CASSRRAGDYNEQFF
13	TRBV27	.	.	TRBJ2-1	TGTGCCAGCAGTGCCACTAATTTCAGGGAAAAGTTCTTC	CASSATNFREKFF
15	TRBV7-9	once	TRBD1	TRBJ2-1	TGTGCCAGCAGCTTACGGGGACAGGGCAACAATGAGCAGTTCTTC	CASSLRGQGNNEQFF